This T cell receptor beta chain was obtained from a study of blood T cell repertoires in COVID-19 (dated by TCRdb to about 2020). Turning to the overall study: The collaborator samples originated in the United States, Italy and Spain and spanned the acute and convalescent phases of COVID-19. The material from the prospective study consisted of cDNA or gDNA derived from T cells, B-cell-depleted T cells, or PBMCs. The dataset comprised deeply sampled blood TCRbeta repertoires from subjects exposed to, actively infected with, or recovered from COVID-19. The repertoires were released in a freely available public database intended as a resource for research on the immune response to SARS-CoV-2. The samples were drawn from two sources: the first 160 participants of the ongoing ImmuneRACE study, and over 950 subjects contributed by 6 global collaborators. A de-identified subject ID, COVID-19 status, age in years and sex were almost always included in the sample metadata. Where HLA class I and class II types were available, the types were taken from metadata supplied by the sample provider, not from assay-based typing. Overall study results and their limits: Clinical and demographic metadata were provided uncurated, with the amount varying by source and participant.

The immunoSEQ Assay, a bias-controlled multiplex PCR, was used to amplify TCRbeta CDR3 regions from genomic DNA. Per the original workflow: The number of nucleated cells in each sample was estimated by amplification of reference gene primers within the assay. To quantify the absolute abundance of each unique TCRbeta CDR3 rearrangement, sequence reads were collapsed and filtered. For each sample, productive Simpson clonality was calculated as the square root of Simpson's diversity index over productive rearrangements. The immuneACCESS repertoire file appears here via TCRdb, limited to in-frame rearrangements. These files lack a portion of the clones; in checked studies, under half of the deficit traces to unresolved V genes, and the cause of the others is not known. D and trimming come from the DNA, and the V and J calls and clone size come from that table. This sample is represented by roughly 65,000 clones; approximately 85% of them were singletons. Roughly 32% of the sample is taken by the ten largest.

Whole blood was collected in K2EDTA tubes by collaborating institutions according to the institutions' own protocols. For TCRbeta analysis, collaborator samples were shipped as frozen whole blood, as isolated PBMCs, or as DNA extracted from either sample type. Details on this clone: This clone's antigen is unknown. The sample holds no much larger clone one base away, and base qualities are not on file.

The germline V gene sets CDR1 to MDHEN and CDR2 to SYDVKM. The CDR3 goes from the cysteine to the phenylalanine over 15 residues. Just CDR3 DNA is preserved here, 45 bases in frame from base 1. V drops 4 bases and J drops 4 bases, leaving 11 bases in between. This receptor was taken from a woman over 75 with active or convalescent COVID-19. The chain links TRBV28 with TRBJ2-6, and the D gene may be TRBD2, 6 bases matching. Sequencing used peripheral blood. Here the CDR3 is given as CASSSEGRGANVLTF. The nucleotide sequence is TGTGCCAGCAGTTCGGAGGGGCGAGGGGCCAACGTCCTGACTTTC. Reference TRBV28 and TRBJ2-6 proteins supply the regions before and after the CDR3; the full variable domain is: DVKVTQSSRYLVKRTGEKVFLECVQDMDHENMFWYRQDPGLGLRLIYFSYDVKMKEKGDIPEGYSVSREKKERFSLILESASTNQTSMYLCASSSEGRGANVLTFGAGSRLTVL.